The entry that follows covers one T cell receptor beta chain sequence. The antigen is undetermined. The junction had 4 bases not matched to a gene; V was cut back by 4 bases and J by 3 bases. Germline loops: CDR1 SGHVS, CDR2 FQNEAQ. This CDR3 spans 16 amino acids. With iRepertoire HTBI primers and Arm-PCR of CDR3 regions, TCR beta libraries were built. One entry per CDR3 protein, called by TCRdb with MiXCR from the multiplex PCR reads. The sample shows about 470,000 distinct CDR3 sequences, about 22% of them seen only once. This entry is derived from a study of regulatory T cells in long-lasting Graves disease. Looking at the study overall: Over-5-year antithyroid drug use with positive TSH receptor antibodies defined persistent Graves' disease in the study.

Broader study findings: The study found TRBV28, TRBJ1-2 and TRBJ2-5 favored in persistent disease.

Described time point: persistent/refractory GD, antithyroid drugs over 5 years with positive TRAb. PBMCs provided the RNA from which the TCR library was made. The TCR was taken from a female donor with Graves disease. This sequence joins TRBV7-8 and TRBJ2-2; 11 bases agree with TRBD2. Source: peripheral blood mononuclear cells (PBMCs), taken when the disease was refractory, from a patient treated with antithyroid drugs. This CDR3 is CASSSTSGRYTGELFF. The CDR3 bases are TGTGCCAGCAGCTCCACTAGCGGGAGATACACCGGGGAGCTGTTTTTT.